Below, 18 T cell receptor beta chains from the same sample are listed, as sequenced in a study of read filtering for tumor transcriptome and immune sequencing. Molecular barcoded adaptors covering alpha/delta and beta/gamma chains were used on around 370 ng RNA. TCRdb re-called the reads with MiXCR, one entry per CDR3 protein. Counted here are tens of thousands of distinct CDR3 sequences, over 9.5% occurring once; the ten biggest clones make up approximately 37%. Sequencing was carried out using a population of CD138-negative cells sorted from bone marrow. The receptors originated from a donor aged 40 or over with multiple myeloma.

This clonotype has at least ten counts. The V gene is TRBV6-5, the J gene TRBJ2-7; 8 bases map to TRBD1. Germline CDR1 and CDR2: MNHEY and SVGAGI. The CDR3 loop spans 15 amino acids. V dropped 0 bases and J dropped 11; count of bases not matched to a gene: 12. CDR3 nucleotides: TGTGCCAGCAGTTACTCGAGGCAGGGGGCCTCTCTAGAGTACTTC. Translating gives CASSYSRQGASLEYF.

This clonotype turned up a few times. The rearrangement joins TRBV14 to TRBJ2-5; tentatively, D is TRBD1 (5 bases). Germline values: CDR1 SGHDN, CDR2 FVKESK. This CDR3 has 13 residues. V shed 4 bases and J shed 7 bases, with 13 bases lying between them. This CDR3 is CASSLGASGTQYF. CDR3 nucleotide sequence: TGTGCCAGCAGCCTAGGGGCTAGTGGGACCCAGTACTTC.

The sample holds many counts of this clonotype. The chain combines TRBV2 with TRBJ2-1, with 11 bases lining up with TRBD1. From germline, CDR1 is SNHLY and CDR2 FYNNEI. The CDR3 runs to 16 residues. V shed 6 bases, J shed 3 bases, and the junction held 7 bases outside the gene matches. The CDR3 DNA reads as TGTGCCAGCAGAAGCTCCGGGACAGGGGGCTACAATGAGCAGTTCTTC. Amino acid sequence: CASRSSGTGGYNEQFF.

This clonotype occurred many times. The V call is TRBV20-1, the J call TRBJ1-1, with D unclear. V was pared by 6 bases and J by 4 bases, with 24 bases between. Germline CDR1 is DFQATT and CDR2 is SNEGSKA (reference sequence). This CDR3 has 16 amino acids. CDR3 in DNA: TGCAGTGCCCAGGCTCCCCTGGGAGCGGGTTCCACTGAAGCTTTCTTT. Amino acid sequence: CSAQAPLGAGSTEAFF.

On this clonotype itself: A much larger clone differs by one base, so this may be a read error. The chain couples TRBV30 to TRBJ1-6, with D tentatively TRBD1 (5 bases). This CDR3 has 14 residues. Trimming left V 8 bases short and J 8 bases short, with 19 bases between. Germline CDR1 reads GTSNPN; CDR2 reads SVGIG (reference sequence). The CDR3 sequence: CARGDGRGDSPLHF. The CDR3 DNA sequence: TGTGCCCGGGGCGACGGACGGGGGGATTCACCCCTCCACTTT.

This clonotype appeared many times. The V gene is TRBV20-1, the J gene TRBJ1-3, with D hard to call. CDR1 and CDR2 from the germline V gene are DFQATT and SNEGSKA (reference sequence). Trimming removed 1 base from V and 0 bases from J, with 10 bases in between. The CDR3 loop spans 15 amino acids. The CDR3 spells CSARVPGYSGNTIYF. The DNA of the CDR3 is TGCAGTGCTAGAGTCCCAGGCTACTCTGGAAACACCATATATTTT.

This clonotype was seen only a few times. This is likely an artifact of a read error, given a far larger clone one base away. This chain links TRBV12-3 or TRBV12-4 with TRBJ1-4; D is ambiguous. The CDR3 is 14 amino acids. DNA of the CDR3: TGTGCCAGCAGTTTACAGGACGGGGTTGAAAAACGGTTTTTT. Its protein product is CASSLQDGVEKRFF.

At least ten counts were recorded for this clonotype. This chain's CDR3 is CSARVVGGGAETQYF. The CDR3 DNA is TGCAGTGCTAGAGTTGTCGGCGGGGGGGCAGAGACCCAGTACTTC. This rearrangement joins TRBV20-1 to TRBJ2-5; TRBD2 agrees at 9 bases. The CDR3 sequence is 15 residues long. V trimming: 1 base; J trimming: 4 bases; junction bases outside the gene matches: 7. The germline CDR1 and CDR2 sequences are DFQATT and SNEGSKA (reference sequence).

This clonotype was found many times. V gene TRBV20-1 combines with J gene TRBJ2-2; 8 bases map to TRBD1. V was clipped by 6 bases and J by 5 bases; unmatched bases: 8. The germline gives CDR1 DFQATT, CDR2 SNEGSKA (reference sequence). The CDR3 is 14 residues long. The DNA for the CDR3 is TGCAGTGCAGACGGACAGGGCGGGACCGGGGAGCTGTTTTTT. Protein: CSADGQGGTGELFF.

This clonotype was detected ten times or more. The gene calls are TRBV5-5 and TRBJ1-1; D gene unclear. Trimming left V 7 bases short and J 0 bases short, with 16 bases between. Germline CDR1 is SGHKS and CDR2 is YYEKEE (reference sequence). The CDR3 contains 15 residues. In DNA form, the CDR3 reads TGTGCCAGCTTTGAGGGCCGCCGCATGAACACTGAAGCTTTCTTT. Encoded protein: CASFEGRRMNTEAFF.

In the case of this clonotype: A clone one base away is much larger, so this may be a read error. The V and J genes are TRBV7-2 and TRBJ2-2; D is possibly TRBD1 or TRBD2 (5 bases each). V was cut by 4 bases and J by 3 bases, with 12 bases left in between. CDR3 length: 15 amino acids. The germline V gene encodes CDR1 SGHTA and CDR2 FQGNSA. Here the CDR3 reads CASSSRDGDTGELFF. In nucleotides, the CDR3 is TGTGCCAGCAGCTCCCGGGACGGAGACACCGGGGAGCTGTTTTTT.

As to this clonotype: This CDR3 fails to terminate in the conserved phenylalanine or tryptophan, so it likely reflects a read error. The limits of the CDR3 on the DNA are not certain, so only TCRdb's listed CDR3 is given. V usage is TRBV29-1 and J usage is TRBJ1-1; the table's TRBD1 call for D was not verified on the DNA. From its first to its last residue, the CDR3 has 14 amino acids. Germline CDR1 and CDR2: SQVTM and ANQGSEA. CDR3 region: CSADVGTGVLKLFL.

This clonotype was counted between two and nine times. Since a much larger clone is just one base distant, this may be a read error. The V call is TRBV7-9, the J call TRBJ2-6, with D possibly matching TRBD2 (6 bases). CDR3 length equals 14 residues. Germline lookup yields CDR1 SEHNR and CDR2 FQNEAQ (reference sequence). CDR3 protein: CASSWDSGANVQTF. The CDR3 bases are TGTGCCAGCAGCTGGGACTCTGGGGCCAACGTCCAGACTTTC.

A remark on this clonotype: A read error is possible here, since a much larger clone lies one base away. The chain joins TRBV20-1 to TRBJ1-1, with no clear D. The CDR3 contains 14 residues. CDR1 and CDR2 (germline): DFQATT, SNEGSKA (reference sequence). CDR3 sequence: CSARDLEGHTKAFF. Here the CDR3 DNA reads TGCAGTGCTAGAGATCTCGAGGGCCACACTAAAGCTTTCTTT.

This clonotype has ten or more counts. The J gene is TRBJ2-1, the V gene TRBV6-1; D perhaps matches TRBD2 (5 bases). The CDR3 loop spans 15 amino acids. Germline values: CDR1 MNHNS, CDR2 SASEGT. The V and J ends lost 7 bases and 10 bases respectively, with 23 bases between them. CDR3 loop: CASNAKDSISNEQFF. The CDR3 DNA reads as TGTGCCAGCAATGCGAAGGACTCCATTTCTAACGAGCAGTTCTTC.

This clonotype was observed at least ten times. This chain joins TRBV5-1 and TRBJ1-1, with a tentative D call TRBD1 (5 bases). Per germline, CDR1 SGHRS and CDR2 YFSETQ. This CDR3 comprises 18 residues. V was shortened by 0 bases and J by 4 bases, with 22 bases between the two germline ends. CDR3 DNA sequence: TGCGCCAGCAGCTTGGTAGGGGTTGGGGCTGAAGGGGCCACTGAAGCTTTCTTT. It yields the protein CASSLVGVGAEGATEAFF.

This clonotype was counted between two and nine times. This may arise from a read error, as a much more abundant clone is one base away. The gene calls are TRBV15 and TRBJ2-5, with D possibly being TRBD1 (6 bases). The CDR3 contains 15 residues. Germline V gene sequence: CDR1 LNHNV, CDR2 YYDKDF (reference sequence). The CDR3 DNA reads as TGTGCCACCGGCAGAGATCGGGACAAGGAAGAGACCCAGTACTTC. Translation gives CATGRDRDKEETQYF.

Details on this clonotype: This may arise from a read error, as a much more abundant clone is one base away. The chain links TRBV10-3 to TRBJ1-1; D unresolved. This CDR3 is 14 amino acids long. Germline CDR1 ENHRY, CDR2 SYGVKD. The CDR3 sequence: CAISETPDGTEALF. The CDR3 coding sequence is TGTGCCATCAGTGAGACGCCTGATGGAACTGAAGCTCTCTTT.